These 16 T cell receptor beta chains came from one sample sequenced in a study of blood T cell repertoires in COVID-19. Profiled with immunoSEQ multiplex PCR; TCRdb holds only in-frame clones, not every one. This table holds tens of thousands of clones, 85% found once. Sequences were obtained from peripheral blood. The source of these receptors is a woman in her 70s with acute or convalescent COVID-19.

The V call is TRBV19, the J call TRBJ1-1, with D possibly being TRBD1 (5 bases). CDR3 length: 15 amino acids. The V end was cut by 1 base, the J end by 2 bases, with 11 bases between. Germline lookup yields CDR1 LNHDA and CDR2 SQIVND (reference sequence). The CDR3 DNA reads TGTGCCAGTAGTATAGGTCAGGGCACCAACACTGAAGCTTTCTTT. The encoded protein is CASSIGQGTNTEAFF.

V is TRBV6-7 and J is TRBJ2-7; D possibly corresponds to TRBD1 (6 bases). Being an ORF, TRBV6-7 has a function that is uncertain. Trimming left V 6 bases short and J 2 bases short, with 17 bases between. The CDR3 consists of 15 residues. The CDR3 nucleotides read TGTGCCAGCAGAGCTCTCGGACAGTCACCCTACGAGCAGTACGTC. This sequence encodes CASRALGQSPYEQYV.

The rearrangement uses TRBV29-1 and TRBJ1-1, with 12 bases identical to TRBD1. The length of the CDR3 is 14 residues. Germline trimming cut 6 bases from V and 6 bases from J; bases unmatched to any gene: 8. Germline assignment: CDR1 SQVTM and CDR2 ANQGSEA. The CDR3 loop is CSVPRDRGLSEAFF. The DNA of the CDR3 is TGCAGCGTCCCCAGGGACAGGGGGCTCTCTGAAGCTTTCTTT. Supplemented by reference TRBV29-1 and TRBJ1-1, the full variable domain reads SAVISQKPSRDICQRGTSLTIQCQVDSQVTMMFWYRQQPGQSLTLIATANQGSEATYESGFVIDKFPISRPNLTFSTLTVSNMSPEDSSIYLCSVPRDRGLSEAFFGQGTRLTVV.

The chain links TRBV6-2 or TRBV6-3 to TRBJ2-1, with a weak D call TRBD2 (5 bases). V was trimmed by 6 bases and J by 4 bases, leaving 16 bases between them. The CDR3 spans 15 residues. CDR1 and CDR2 (germline): MNHEY, SVGEGT. Here the CDR3 DNA reads TGTGCCAGCAGCCAGAGGGCCTCGGATTACAATGAGCAGTTCTTC. Its translation: CASSQRASDYNEQFF.

This clone was counted a few times. The chain uses TRBV5-1 and TRBJ1-5, with D tentatively TRBD1 (5 bases). The CDR3 contains 17 residues. The germline CDR1 and CDR2 sequences are SGHRS and YFSETQ. The V gene lost 7 bases and the J gene lost 0 bases, with 20 bases spanning the gap. The CDR3 DNA reads as TGCGCCAGCCGAATTGAAACGGACACCAATAGCAATCAGCCCCAGCATTTT. Translation gives CASRIETDTNSNQPQHF.

This clone showed up just a few times. The rearrangement uses TRBV5-1 and TRBJ1-2, with 8 bases aligning to TRBD1. J was trimmed by 5 bases and V by 4 bases; bases with no gene match: 7. The CDR3 runs to 14 residues. CDR1 is SGHRS, CDR2 YFSETQ, per germline. The CDR3 sequence is CASSGDTGGYGYTF. The CDR3 DNA reads as TGCGCCAGCAGCGGAGACACAGGGGGGTATGGCTACACCTTC.

The table lists this clone with a few counts. The chain has TRBV14 and TRBJ2-1; the match to TRBD2 covers 7 bases. V shed 9 bases and J 5 bases; nucleotides not matched to a gene: 10. The CDR3 loop spans 14 amino acids. Germline CDR1 reads SGHDN; CDR2 reads FVKESK. The CDR3 bases are TGTGCCAGTAGCTTTATGGGGGGGAACAATGAGCAGTTCTTC. It specifies CASSFMGGNNEQFF.

The CDR3, as DNA: TGTGCCAGCAGCCAAGTATCAGGACAGGGGGACGGGACCCAGTACTTC. Its protein product is CASSQVSGQGDGTQYF. The chain joins TRBV14 to TRBJ2-5, with 10 bases identical to TRBD1. This CDR3 region has 16 residues. Germline CDR1 and CDR2: SGHDN and FVKESK. The V gene end was trimmed by 1 base and the J gene end by 7 bases; junction bases not matched to a gene: 9.

The J gene is TRBJ1-2, the V gene TRBV19; 7 bases agree with TRBD1. The CDR3 sequence is 15 residues long. CDR1 is LNHDA and CDR2 is SQIVND in the germline V gene (reference sequence). After removal of 11 bases from V and 4 bases from J, the junction contained 16 bases not matched to a gene. As DNA, the CDR3 is TGTGCCTCCCTGGGTACAGGGGTCGGCTCCTATGGCTACACCTTC. It codes for CASLGTGVGSYGYTF.

The rearrangement links TRBV6-6 to TRBJ2-2, with D maybe TRBD2 (7 bases). The CDR3 consists of 15 residues. V lost 0 bases to trimming and J lost 8 bases, with 13 bases between them. The germline CDR1 and CDR2 sequences are MNHNY and SVGAGI (reference sequence). CDR3 sequence: CASSYSTGGPGELFF. In DNA, the CDR3 is TGTGCCAGCAGTTACTCGACGGGGGGCCCTGGGGAGCTGTTTTTT.

The table lists this clone with a count of one. The V and J genes are TRBV6-5 and TRBJ2-7; D perhaps matches TRBD2 (5 bases). CDR1 MNHEY and CDR2 SVGAGI come from the germline V gene. The length of the CDR3 is 14 residues. The V and J ends lost 6 bases and 3 bases respectively, with 15 bases between them. The CDR3 loop is CASSPVGEGYEQYV. Here the CDR3 DNA reads TGTGCCAGCAGCCCCGTCGGGGAAGGCTACGAGCAGTACGTC.

The chain carries TRBV7-6 and TRBJ2-1; 10 bases line up with TRBD2. The trim removed 2 bases at V and 6 bases at J, leaving 7 bases unmatched. The CDR3 runs to 16 residues. Germline V gene data show CDR1 as SGHVS and CDR2 as FNYEAQ. The CDR3 region is CASSLLLAGTVNEQFF. In nucleotides, the CDR3 is TGTGCCAGCAGCTTATTACTAGCGGGAACCGTCAATGAGCAGTTCTTC. The full variable domain, with the rest looked up from reference TRBV7-6 and TRBJ2-1, is GAGVSQSPRYKVTKRGQDVALRCDPISGHVSLYWYRQALGQGPEFLTYFNYEAQQDKSGLPNDRFSAERPEGSISTLTIQRTEQRDSAMYRCASSLLLAGTVNEQFFGPGTRLTVL.

The chain joins TRBV6-2 or TRBV6-3 to TRBJ2-1; 9 nucleotides agree with TRBD2. The V gene's germline CDR1 is MNHEY and CDR2 SVGEGT. V was pared by 2 bases and J by 2 bases, with 4 bases of the junction left unmatched. The CDR3 runs 16 residues. The CDR3 nucleotides are TGTGCCAGCAGTTACCTTCTAGCGGGACCCTACAATGAGCAGTTCTTC. It is translated as CASSYLLAGPYNEQFF.

This clone was observed a few times. The rearrangement links TRBV4-1 to TRBJ1-1; 7 bases agree with TRBD1. The germline gives CDR1 MGHRA, CDR2 YSYEKL. V shed 4 bases and J 1 base; nucleotides not matched to a gene: 6. The CDR3 contains 15 residues. DNA of the CDR3: TGCGCCAGCAGCCCCGCAGACAGGGCGAACACTGAAGCTTTCTTT. Translating it yields CASSPADRANTEAFF.

This chain uses TRBV10-3 with TRBJ2-3, with D maybe TRBD2 (7 bases). Trimming removed 7 bases at V and 1 base at J, with 18 bases between. The CDR3 sequence is 16 residues long. Germline-derived CDR1 and CDR2 are ENHRY and SYGVKD. CDR3 loop: CAITPGAGAGTDTQYF. As DNA, the CDR3 is TGTGCCATCACCCCGGGGGCGGGAGCCGGCACAGATACGCAGTATTTT.

The chain carries TRBV5-4 and TRBJ2-2; 10 positions agree with TRBD2. The ends lost 6 bases at V and 7 bases at J; junction bases unmatched: 12. The length of the CDR3 is 16 residues. Germline V gene sequence: CDR1 SGHNT, CDR2 YYREEE (reference sequence). For the CDR3, the DNA is TGTGCCAGCACCATTGGGCTAGCGGGAGTAGTCGGGGAGCTGTTTTTT. It yields the protein CASTIGLAGVVGELFF.